What follows are 32 T cell receptor beta chains derived from one specimen sequenced in a study of molecular identifiers for immune sequencing clone quantification. TCRdb reprocessed the PCR reads via MiXCR and lists one record per CDR3 protein. This table holds roughly 100,000 distinct CDR3 sequences, under 40% found once. Source material: naive CD8+ T cells from blood, with Jurkat cell RNA spiked in. Subset noted: FACS-sorted CD8+CD4-CCR7+CD45RA+ naive T cells. The source is a human donor in good health. Some libraries in this study had Jurkat cell RNA spiked in.

This clonotype was seen a few times. The chain combines TRBV6-5 with TRBJ2-5, with TRBD2 matching 14 bases. This CDR3 spans 16 amino acids. Germline trimming cut 6 bases from V and 4 bases from J; bases unmatched to any gene: 7. The germline V gene has CDR1 MNHEY and CDR2 SVGAGI. The CDR3 DNA is TGTGCCAGCAGCCCCGCCGGACTAGCGGGAGGAGAGACCCAGTACTTC. Translated, it gives CASSPAGLAGGETQYF.

This rearrangement joins TRBV4-3 to TRBJ2-7, with D perhaps assigned TRBD1 or TRBD2 (5 bases each). V was cut by 1 base and J by 5 bases, with 15 bases left in between. Looked up from germline, CDR1 is LGHNA and CDR2 is YSLEER. CDR3 length: 15 amino acids. This CDR3 is CASSQGGMGINEQYF. CDR3 sequence (DNA): TGCGCCAGCAGCCAAGGGGGGATGGGGATCAACGAGCAGTACTTC.

The chain uses TRBV27 and TRBJ2-3; D ambiguous. V lost 8 bases, J lost 7 bases, and 10 bases lay in between. CDR1 MNHEY and CDR2 SMNVEV come from the germline V gene (reference sequence). The CDR3 totals 11 residues. Here the CDR3 reads CASCDVHTQYF. CDR3 bases: TGTGCCAGCTGTGACGTCCATACGCAGTATTTT.

Concerning this clonotype: Just one base apart from a much larger clone, this may be a read error. The chain joins TRBV20-1 to TRBJ1-5; D uncertain. In germline, CDR1 is DFQATT, CDR2 SNEGSKA (reference sequence). The CDR3 contains 13 residues. CDR3 sequence (DNA): TGCAGTGTTAGAGACGGGCTATCTCAGCCCCAGCATTTT. It translates to CSVRDGLSQPQHF.

Only a few counts were recorded for this clonotype. The chain joins TRBV7-9 to TRBJ2-2; 8 bases line up with TRBD1. Germline CDR1 reads SEHNR; CDR2 reads FQNEAQ (reference sequence). J was trimmed by 5 bases and V by 4 bases; bases with no gene match: 12. This CDR3 has 17 residues. CDR3 in DNA: TGTGCCAGCAGCTCTAGCTCCGGGGGACAGGTGACCGGGGAGCTGTTTTTT. Residues: CASSSSSGGQVTGELFF.

This clonotype was counted a few times. V usage is TRBV12-3 or TRBV12-4 and J usage is TRBJ2-1; D may be TRBD1 (5 bases). The CDR3 spans 12 residues. The V end was cut by 1 base, the J end by 15 bases, with 13 bases between. CDR3 region: CASSLVGPGLFF. CDR3 in DNA: TGTGCCAGCAGTTTAGTTGGCCCAGGGCTGTTCTTC.

The table lists this clonotype with a few counts. The V and J genes are TRBV12-3 or TRBV12-4 and TRBJ2-7; 9 bases line up with TRBD1. This CDR3 comprises 17 residues. Germline trimming cut 6 bases from V and 1 base from J; bases unmatched to any gene: 13. CDR3 bases: TGTGCCAGCAGCCTCCGGGACAGGGTTTACATTTCCTACGAGCAGTACTTC. It yields the protein CASSLRDRVYISYEQYF.

This chain connects TRBV4-2 to TRBJ2-5; D ambiguous. V lost 0 bases to trimming and J lost 5 bases, with 19 bases between them. Germline V gene data show CDR1 as LGHNA and CDR2 as YNFKEQ. The CDR3 sequence is 17 residues long. The CDR3 here is CASSQDADDVISETQYF. DNA of the CDR3: TGTGCCAGCAGCCAAGACGCGGATGACGTTATTTCGGAGACCCAGTACTTC.

This chain connects TRBV7-9 to TRBJ2-5; D tentatively fits TRBD1 or TRBD2 (5 bases each). The V and J ends lost 1 base and 4 bases respectively, with 16 bases between them. Germline V gives CDR1 SEHNR, CDR2 FQNEAQ (reference sequence). The length of the CDR3 is 16 residues. In nucleotides, the CDR3 is TGTGCCAGCAGCTTAGAGGCCGGGGCCTTAAGAGAGACCCAGTACTTC. Its translation: CASSLEAGALRETQYF.

This chain joins TRBV11-2 and TRBJ2-7; unclear D gene. In germline, CDR1 is SGHAT, CDR2 FQNNGV. CDR3 length equals 11 residues. Trimming took off 7 bases at V and 3 bases at J, with 7 bases between the two ends. This CDR3 reads CASKGGYEQYF. The CDR3 DNA is TGTGCCAGCAAGGGCGGCTACGAGCAGTACTTC.

In regard to this clonotype: One base away lies a much larger clone, so this may be a sequencing read error. The CDR3 end shows no conserved phenylalanine or tryptophan, and so a read error is likely. J is TRBJ2-3 and V is TRBV28; D is uncertain. Trimming took off 3 bases at V and 0 bases at J, with 7 bases between the two ends. The germline gives CDR1 MDHEN, CDR2 SYDVKM. The CDR3 is 14 amino acids. This chain's CDR3 is CASSLILSTDTQYL. DNA of the CDR3: TGTGCCAGCAGTTTGATACTAAGCACAGATACGCAGTATCTT.

This chain uses TRBV6-2 or TRBV6-3 with TRBJ2-7; D gene ambiguous. The germline CDR1 and CDR2 sequences are MNHEY and SVGEGT. This CDR3 has 12 amino acids. Trimming removed 2 bases from V and 2 bases from J, with 4 bases in between. CDR3 DNA sequence: TGTGCCAGCAGTTACGGGCCCTACGAGCAGTACTTC. Translation gives CASSYGPYEQYF.

Turning to this clonotype: Germline and junction disagree at one end, which may indicate a read error. The chain uses TRBV27 and TRBJ2-7, with 9 nucleotides matching TRBD1. The CDR3 length is 14 residues. Looked up from germline, CDR1 is MNHEY and CDR2 is SMNVEV (reference sequence). The CDR3, as DNA: TGTGCCAGCAGCACCGGGACAGGGTCCTACGAGCAGGACTTC. It codes for CASSTGTGSYEQDF.

V and J are TRBV10-3 and TRBJ2-3, with D possibly TRBD1 on 6 matching bases. Germline values: CDR1 ENHRY, CDR2 SYGVKD. CDR3 length: 14 residues. Trimming shortened V by 2 bases and J by 4 bases, and 10 bases separated the two germline ends. The CDR3 reads CAISERTDADTQYF. CDR3 DNA sequence: TGTGCCATCAGTGAGAGGACAGACGCAGATACGCAGTATTTT.

The V gene is TRBV28, the J gene TRBJ1-5, with TRBD1 as a possible D gene (5 bases). The CDR3 length is 17 residues. CDR1 is MDHEN and CDR2 is SYDVKM in the germline V gene. The ends were cut back, 8 bases at V and 0 bases at J, with 20 bases in the middle. This CDR3 is CASGTGVHRYSNQPQHF. The CDR3 region has the DNA TGTGCCAGCGGAACCGGGGTGCACAGGTATAGCAATCAGCCCCAGCATTTT.

This clonotype appeared a few times. The chain employs TRBV7-2 and TRBJ2-7; 16 bases line up with TRBD2. Germline lookup yields CDR1 SGHTA and CDR2 FQGNSA. The length of the CDR3 is 17 residues. J lost 2 bases, V lost 1 base, and 2 bases had no gene match. CDR3 loop: CASSLEGLAGGPYEQYF. The CDR3 DNA sequence: TGTGCCAGCAGCTTAGAGGGACTAGCGGGAGGGCCCTACGAGCAGTACTTC.

Of note for this clonotype: The CDR3 end shows no conserved phenylalanine or tryptophan, and so a read error is likely. The gene calls are TRBV7-2 and TRBJ2-1; unclear D gene. The J call may be wrong; the DNA end is better matched by TRBJ2-7. CDR1 and CDR2 (germline): SGHTA, FQGNSA. The CDR3 sequence is 14 residues long. The CDR3 loop is CASSTLTTYNEQYY. CDR3 nucleotides: TGTGCCAGCAGCACCCTAACTACTTACAATGAGCAGTACTAC.

This clonotype was picked up a small number of times. This chain links TRBV28 with TRBJ1-1, with 7 bases aligning to TRBD1. The CDR3 is 12 residues long. Looked up from germline, CDR1 is MDHEN and CDR2 is SYDVKM. V trimming: 5 bases; J trimming: 9 bases; junction bases outside the gene matches: 6. The CDR3, as DNA: TGTGCCAGCAGTCTTGACAGGGTGAAAGCTTTCTTT. Residues: CASSLDRVKAFF.

In its sample, this clonotype was seen a few times. In DNA form, the CDR3 reads TGCAGCGTTATGACAGGGACCAATCAGCCCCAGCATTTT. Residues: CSVMTGTNQPQHF. The J gene is TRBJ1-5, the V gene TRBV29-1, with TRBD1 identical over 7 bases. This CDR3 comprises 13 residues. The germline V gene encodes CDR1 SQVTM and CDR2 ANQGSEA. J lost 3 bases, V lost 5 bases, and 4 bases had no gene match.

This clonotype was observed a few times. V is TRBV27 and J is TRBJ2-2; tentatively, D is TRBD2 (6 bases). The CDR3 contains 15 residues. The V end lost 0 bases, the J end lost 4 bases, and 9 bases lay between the germline ends. CDR1 is MNHEY and CDR2 is SMNVEV in the germline V gene (reference sequence). The CDR3 reads CASSLSYSGTGELFF. CDR3 nucleotides: TGTGCCAGCAGTTTATCGTATAGCGGCACCGGGGAGCTGTTTTTT.

This clonotype was observed a handful of times. The V call is TRBV12-3 or TRBV12-4, the J call TRBJ2-1; D uncertain. The CDR3 contains 12 residues. V was pared by 3 bases and J by 9 bases, with 9 bases between. The CDR3 DNA follows: TGTGCCAGCAGTTTGGGCATTCCTGAGCAGTTCTTC. Amino acid sequence: CASSLGIPEQFF.

The chain carries TRBV7-9 and TRBJ2-7; 12 nucleotides match TRBD2. J lost 5 bases, V lost 1 base, and 9 bases had no gene match. Germline V gene data show CDR1 as SEHNR and CDR2 as FQNEAQ (reference sequence). The CDR3 sequence is 17 residues long. The CDR3: CASSLVPSGRAENEQYF. The CDR3, as DNA: TGTGCCAGCAGCTTAGTACCTAGCGGGAGGGCGGAGAACGAGCAGTACTTC.

Of note for this clonotype: This sequence may be a read error, since a much larger clone differs from it by one base. The V gene is TRBV6-1, the J gene TRBJ2-7; 9 nucleotides match TRBD1. The CDR3 extends over 15 amino acids. Germline V CDR1 and CDR2: MNHNS, SASEGT. CDR3 sequence reads: CASSGGTGRIYERYF. CDR3 coding DNA: TGTGCCAGCAGTGGAGGGACAGGGAGGATCTACGAGCGGTACTTC.

About this clonotype: A much larger clone lies a single base off, so this may be a read error. The chain joins TRBV20-1 to TRBJ1-1; D not resolved. CDR1 is DFQATT, CDR2 SNEGSKA, per germline (reference sequence). CDR3 length: 13 amino acids. The CDR3 DNA follows: TGCAGTGCTAGAGATACCCCGAACATTGAAGCTTTCTTT. Amino acids: CSARDTPNIEAFF.

This clonotype was observed a few times. This rearrangement joins TRBV27 to TRBJ2-7, with D perhaps TRBD2 (7 bases). This CDR3 comprises 11 residues. CDR1 and CDR2 from the germline V gene are MNHEY and SMNVEV (reference sequence). Trimming removed 6 bases at V and 6 bases at J, with 9 bases between. As DNA, the CDR3 is TGTGCCAGCAGGCGGGGGCGCGAGCAGTACTTC. It is translated as CASRRGREQYF.

Concerning this clonotype: At one boundary the junction diverges from the germline segment, which might be a read error. The CDR3 DNA reads TGCGCCAGCAGCCTTCGACCTGGGGAGCTGGTTTTT. Translation gives CASSLRPGELVF. The chain uses TRBV4-1 and TRBJ2-2; tentative D call: TRBD2 (5 bases). The CDR3 covers 12 residues. The germline V gene has CDR1 MGHRA and CDR2 YSYEKL.

This clonotype was recorded a few times. J is TRBJ1-5 and V is TRBV27; D possibly corresponds to TRBD1 (5 bases). The germline gives CDR1 MNHEY, CDR2 SMNVEV (reference sequence). This CDR3 has 15 amino acids. Trimming stripped 2 bases from V and 2 bases from J, with 10 bases between. CDR3: CASSLQGYRNQPQHF. The CDR3 coding sequence is TGTGCCAGCAGTTTACAGGGTTATCGCAATCAGCCCCAGCATTTT.

About this clonotype: A junction boundary mismatches the germline segment, possibly from a read error. V gene TRBV2 combines with J gene TRBJ2-7; 7 bases align to TRBD1. The length of the CDR3 is 12 residues. Germline CDR1 is SNHLY and CDR2 is FYNNEI. The chain's CDR3 is CAGRGTAYEQYF. The CDR3 DNA reads as TGTGCCGGCAGGGGGACGGCCTACGAGCAGTACTTC.

The chain employs TRBV2 and TRBJ2-5; 8 bases match TRBD1. CDR1 and CDR2 (germline): SNHLY, FYNNEI. V was pared by 6 bases and J by 4 bases, with 7 bases of the junction left unmatched. The CDR3 sequence is 14 residues long. The CDR3 DNA reads as TGTGCCAGCAGCCCCGGGACAGGTCCAGAGACCCAGTACTTC. Translated: CASSPGTGPETQYF.

V usage is TRBV27 and J usage is TRBJ2-3; D may correspond to TRBD1 or TRBD2 (5 bases each). V dropped 7 bases and J dropped 4 bases, with 9 bases sitting between them. This CDR3 region has 12 residues. CDR1 is MNHEY, CDR2 SMNVEV, per germline (reference sequence). The CDR3 spells CASTGRSDTQYF. DNA of the CDR3: TGTGCCAGCACGGGGCGTTCAGATACGCAGTATTTT.

Remarks on this clonotype: Because it lacks the conserved phenylalanine or tryptophan at the end, this CDR3 is likely a read error. The V gene is TRBV28, the J gene TRBJ1-4; no clear D gene. This CDR3 is 14 amino acids long. The germline V gene has CDR1 MDHEN and CDR2 SYDVKM. Trimming removed 3 bases at V and 5 bases at J, with 10 bases between. The CDR3 nucleotides are TGTGCCAGCAGTTTTGTCAGACTAAATGAAAAACTGTTTTAT. Protein: CASSFVRLNEKLFY.

The chain carries TRBV2 and TRBJ2-1; TRBD2 agrees at 9 bases. The CDR3 length is 14 residues. Germline trimming cut 10 bases from V and 0 bases from J; bases unmatched to any gene: 4. Looked up from germline, CDR1 is SNHLY and CDR2 is FYNNEI. CDR3 sequence (DNA): TGTGCCACTATTAGCGGGGGCTCCTACAATGAGCAGTTCTTC. Encoded protein: CATISGGSYNEQFF.